This T cell receptor beta chain was sequenced during a study of T-cell memory formation after mild COVID-19. Study at large: TCR clusters were mostly donor specific.

The study's findings and limits: Largely, contracting CD4+ clones fell within CM and EM, and contracting CD8+ clones within EMRA.

This clonotype has more than one count but fewer than ten. Antigen specificity is unknown. The 5'RACE method, run with constant-segment primers, produced TCR alpha and TCR beta cDNA libraries (carrying sample barcodes and UMIs). TCRdb reanalysed the 5' RACE reads using MiXCR and keeps one entry per CDR3 protein. This table has more than 120,000 distinct CDR3 sequences, about 19% appearing once. The CDR3 has 14 amino acids. Trimming took off 6 bases at V and 2 bases at J, with 14 bases between the two ends. CDR1 and CDR2 from the germline V gene are SGHDT and YYEEEE. Specimen: PBMCs or a T cell subset sorted from them (not recorded which). The sequence derives from an adult woman who had mild COVID-19 (a few samples of this study predate the infection). Cell type and time point are not known. The chain has TRBV5-6 and TRBJ2-5; the D gene is possibly TRBD2 (7 bases). The CDR3 DNA reads as TGTGCCAGCAATCCGCGGGGGCGACAAGAGACCCAGTACTTC. This gives the protein CASNPRGRQETQYF.